These 20 T cell receptor beta chains were all obtained from the same sample, sequenced in a study of shared clonotypes between healthy human individuals. Positively selected for CCR7, the CD45RO-negative cells used as naive CD8 cells excluded terminally differentiated effector memory CD45RA+ cells. Libraries were prepared by immunoSEQ multiplex PCR; TCRdb keeps only in-frame clonotypes and omits some of them. This sample has millions of clones, with about 95% found just once. Material for sequencing was naive CD8+ T cells sorted from blood. The receptors were sampled from a man younger than 30 in good health.

V gene TRBV11-2 combines with J gene TRBJ1-1; the D gene is possibly TRBD1 (5 bases). Germline-derived CDR1 and CDR2 are SGHAT and FQNNGV. CDR3 length: 14 amino acids. Trimming took 5 bases from V and 0 from J, leaving 10 bases between them. In DNA, the CDR3 is TGTGCCAGCAGCCCCGGGGGGATGAACACTGAAGCTTTCTTT. Protein sequence: CASSPGGMNTEAFF.

The chain has TRBV28 and TRBJ1-1; weak D call: TRBD1 (6 bases). The CDR3 has 13 amino acids. The V end lost 5 bases, the J end lost 1 base, and 8 bases lay between the germline ends. The germline gives CDR1 MDHEN, CDR2 SYDVKM. The CDR3 DNA sequence: TGTGCCAGCAGTATGACAGGGAACACTGAAGCTTTCTTT. Translated: CASSMTGNTEAFF. The full variable domain, in which reference TRBV28 and TRBJ1-1 provide the parts outside the CDR3, is DVKVTQSSRYLVKRTGEKVFLECVQDMDHENMFWYRQDPGLGLRLIYFSYDVKMKEKGDIPEGYSVSREKKERFSLILESASTNQTSMYLCASSMTGNTEAFFGQGTRLTVV.

The chain recombines TRBV6-6 with TRBJ2-5; D is possibly TRBD1 (6 bases). Germline V gives CDR1 MNHNY, CDR2 SVGAGI (reference sequence). Deletions cut 5 bases from V and 4 bases from J, with 17 bases between. The CDR3 totals 15 residues. As DNA, the CDR3 is TGTGCCAGCAGTGCTGGACAGTCGGCGGGAGAGACCCAGTACTTC. Translating gives CASSAGQSAGETQYF.

The chain employs TRBV5-1 and TRBJ2-7, with D possibly being TRBD2 (6 bases). This CDR3 spans 15 amino acids. With 0 bases removed from V and 3 bases from J, the gap between germline ends came to 13 bases. The V gene's germline CDR1 is SGHRS and CDR2 YFSETQ. CDR3 amino acids: CASSLEGSGYYEQYF. DNA of the CDR3: TGCGCCAGCAGCTTGGAGGGTAGCGGCTACTACGAGCAGTACTTC.

The chain links TRBV27 to TRBJ1-4; D perhaps matches TRBD1 (5 bases). Germline V gives CDR1 MNHEY, CDR2 SMNVEV (reference sequence). The V end was cut by 6 bases, the J end by 7 bases, with 12 bases between. This CDR3 is 13 amino acids long. CDR3 residues: CASSRVLGEKLFF. The DNA of the CDR3 is TGTGCCAGCAGCAGGGTATTGGGTGAAAAACTGTTTTTT.

This chain uses TRBV27 with TRBJ2-1; D might be TRBD2 (6 bases). Trimming removed 5 bases from V and 8 bases from J, with 19 bases in between. Germline V lookup: CDR1 MNHEY, CDR2 SMNVEV (reference sequence). CDR3 length equals 15 residues. CDR3 sequence reads: CASSIRDSRWDEQFF. CDR3 bases: TGTGCCAGCAGTATAAGGGACTCTCGTTGGGATGAGCAGTTCTTC.

The V gene is TRBV10-2, the J gene TRBJ1-2, with a tentative D call TRBD1 (6 bases). This CDR3 is built from 14 residues. Looked up from germline, CDR1 is WSHSY and CDR2 is SAAADI. V was clipped by 4 bases and J by 6 bases, with 15 bases between them. CDR3 sequence reads: CASSVWGATDGYTF. As DNA, the CDR3 is TGCGCCAGCAGTGTTTGGGGGGCAACCGATGGCTACACCTTC.

J is TRBJ1-1 and V is TRBV6-6, with a weak D call TRBD1 (6 bases). The ends were cut back, 7 bases at V and 4 bases at J, with 16 bases in the middle. The CDR3 extends over 14 amino acids. Germline CDR1 is MNHNY and CDR2 is SVGAGI (reference sequence). The CDR3 sequence: CASTPGQGSTEAFF. CDR3 in DNA: TGTGCCAGCACCCCAGGTCAGGGGAGCACTGAAGCTTTCTTT.

The chain is built from TRBV2 and TRBJ1-1, with D unresolved. V shed 6 bases and J shed 0 bases, with 11 bases lying between them. The germline V gene has CDR1 SNHLY and CDR2 FYNNEI. The CDR3 totals 14 residues. Here the CDR3 reads CASRDDWLNTEAFF. The CDR3 nucleotides read TGTGCCAGCAGGGACGACTGGCTGAACACTGAAGCTTTCTTT.

The CDR3 DNA sequence: TGTGCCATCAGTGAGAAGGGATCTCCTAGCGCCGAACACTACGAGCAGTACTTC. It translates to CAISEKGSPSAEHYEQYF. The chain employs TRBV10-3 and TRBJ2-7; weak D call: TRBD2 (6 bases). CDR3 length: 18 amino acids. Germline values: CDR1 ENHRY, CDR2 SYGVKD. V was shortened by 2 bases and J by 3 bases, with 23 bases between the two germline ends.

This chain connects TRBV19 to TRBJ2-1; D remains unclear. Germline V gene sequence: CDR1 LNHDA, CDR2 SQIVND (reference sequence). Deletions cut 5 bases from V and 6 bases from J, with 11 bases between. This CDR3 region has 13 residues. CDR3 sequence reads: CASSEYGLNEQFF. The CDR3 nucleotides read TGTGCCAGTAGTGAGTATGGCCTCAATGAGCAGTTCTTC.

This chain uses TRBV7-9 with TRBJ2-3, with D hard to call. Looked up from germline, CDR1 is SEHNR and CDR2 is FQNEAQ (reference sequence). The V gene lost 6 bases and the J gene lost 3 bases, with 7 bases spanning the gap. This CDR3 contains 12 residues. The CDR3 DNA follows: TGTGCCAGCAGTAGGCTTACAGATACGCAGTATTTT. Protein: CASSRLTDTQYF.

The V and J genes are TRBV19 and TRBJ1-1; TRBD1 agrees at 9 bases. V lost 8 bases to trimming and J lost 4 bases; unmatched junction nucleotides: 5. CDR1 and CDR2 from the germline V gene are LNHDA and SQIVND (reference sequence). The CDR3 has 13 amino acids. The CDR3 nucleotides are TGTGCCAGTGGGAACAGGGGGCCCACTGAAGCTTTCTTT. This sequence encodes CASGNRGPTEAFF.

About this clone: Other DNA sequences in the same sample also yield this CDR3. This sequence joins TRBV9 and TRBJ2-7, with 10 bases that match TRBD1. The germline CDR1 and CDR2 sequences are SGDLS and YYNGEE. Unmatched junction bases numbered 3, after V lost 2 bases and J lost 4 bases. The CDR3 length is 14 residues. The CDR3 bases are TGTGCCAGCAGCGTGGGACAGGGGAGGTACGAGCAGTACTTC. This encodes CASSVGQGRYEQYF.

This clone appeared a single time. This chain uses TRBV9 with TRBJ2-1, with D possibly called TRBD1 or TRBD2 (5 bases each). Germline V gene lookup returns CDR1 SGDLS and CDR2 YYNGEE. The ends were cut back, 5 bases at V and 5 bases at J, with 17 bases in the middle. The CDR3 spans 15 residues. Here the CDR3 DNA reads TGTGCCAGCAGATCCGGGACGGAACACCACAATGAGCAGTTCTTC. Encoded protein: CASRSGTEHHNEQFF.

Here the CDR3 DNA reads TGTGCCAGCACCTCGTTAGGGGGGCCGCTGGTCTCTTACTCCTACGAGCAGTACTTC. Residues: CASTSLGGPLVSYSYEQYF. The chain employs TRBV28 and TRBJ2-7, with D perhaps matching TRBD1 or TRBD2 (6 bases each). V was pared by 7 bases and J by 0 bases, with 28 bases between. CDR1 and CDR2 from the germline V gene are MDHEN and SYDVKM. The CDR3 loop spans 19 amino acids.

V usage is TRBV7-2 and J usage is TRBJ1-2; 10 nucleotides agree with TRBD1. Germline CDR1 SGHTA, CDR2 FQGNSA. This CDR3 is built from 18 residues. The V and J ends lost 1 base and 2 bases, in that order; junction bases with no gene match: 10. CDR3 nucleotide sequence: TGTGCCAGCAGCTTAGTCAACCGGGACAGGGGTTCGAACTATGGCTACACCTTC. Translation: CASSLVNRDRGSNYGYTF.

The chain joins TRBV7-9 to TRBJ2-1; no clear D. V lost 1 base, J lost 6 bases, and 4 bases lay in between. Germline CDR1 SEHNR, CDR2 FQNEAQ (reference sequence). CDR3 length: 12 amino acids. The chain's CDR3 is CASSLVFNEQFF. Written as DNA, the CDR3 is TGTGCCAGCAGCTTAGTATTCAATGAGCAGTTCTTC.

On this clone: Additional DNA sequences in this sample encode the identical CDR3. The V and J genes are TRBV6-5 and TRBJ1-5; TRBD1 matches at 10 bases. Per germline, CDR1 MNHEY and CDR2 SVGAGI. Trimming cost V 2 bases and J 7 bases; bases outside gene matches: 2. The CDR3 covers 14 residues. The CDR3 reads CASSYGQGVQPQHF. DNA of the CDR3: TGTGCCAGCAGTTACGGACAGGGGGTACAGCCCCAGCATTTT.

Turning to this clone: Within the sample, other DNA sequences also encode this same CDR3. The rearrangement uses TRBV9 and TRBJ2-7; D remains unclear. This CDR3 region has 14 residues. Trimming took 0 bases from V and 1 from J, leaving 8 bases between them. The germline CDR1 and CDR2 sequences are SGDLS and YYNGEE. The CDR3 nucleotides read TGTGCCAGCAGCGTAGGTTCAGGTTCCTACGAGCAGTACTTC. This codes for CASSVGSGSYEQYF.